Each of the 14 T cell receptor beta chains below was sequenced from the same sample in a study of shared clonotypes between healthy human individuals. Sequenced by immunoSEQ multiplex PCR; TCRdb stores in-frame clones only, minus some. The table records roughly 2 million clones, approximately 95% of them present only once. Input material: naive CD4+ T cells sorted from blood. Sample subset: CD45RA+ positively selected. All receptors come from a man aged 18 to 30 in good health.

V and J are TRBV7-9 and TRBJ2-1; D gene uncertain. Trimming removed 5 bases at V and 8 bases at J, with 13 bases between. Germline CDR1 reads SEHNR; CDR2 reads FQNEAQ (reference sequence). The CDR3 sequence is 13 residues long. The CDR3 here is CASSPLRFDEQFF. In DNA form, the CDR3 reads TGTGCCAGCAGCCCGTTGAGGTTTGATGAGCAGTTCTTC.

As regards this clone: A clone one base away is much larger, so this may be a read error. The gene calls are TRBV5-6 and TRBJ2-7; maybe TRBD2 (6 bases). The V gene lost 4 bases and the J gene lost 0 bases, with 8 bases spanning the gap. The CDR3 runs to 13 residues. Per the germline V gene, CDR1 is SGHDT and CDR2 is YYEEEE. The CDR3 DNA sequence: TGTGCCAGCAGCGCCGGGAGCTCCTACGAGCAGTACTTC. Its protein product is CASSAGSSYEQYF.

Turning to this clone: The same CDR3 also results from other DNA sequences found in this sample. The V and J genes are TRBV30 and TRBJ1-6; a possible D gene is TRBD1 (6 bases). The V end lost 4 bases, the J end lost 7 bases, and 11 bases lay between the germline ends. The CDR3 extends over 13 amino acids. Germline CDR1 GTSNPN, CDR2 SVGIG (reference sequence). The CDR3 loop reads CAWTRQENSPLHF. DNA of the CDR3: TGTGCCTGGACCAGACAGGAGAATTCACCCCTCCACTTT. Full variable domain (rest looked up from reference TRBV30 and TRBJ1-6): SQTIHQWPATLVQPVGSPLSLECTVEGTSNPNLYWYRQAAGRGLQLLFYSVGIGQISSEVPQNLSASRPQDRQFILSSKKLLLSDSGFYLCAWTRQENSPLHFGNGTRLTVT.

A note on this clone: In the same sample, other DNA sequences code for this CDR3. The chain employs TRBV5-4 and TRBJ2-3; 8 bases align to TRBD2. The CDR3 runs to 17 residues. The ends lost 4 bases at V and 6 bases at J; junction bases unmatched: 16. Germline V lookup: CDR1 SGHNT, CDR2 YYREEE (reference sequence). The CDR3 DNA reads as TGTGCCAGCAGCCACCCCGGGACAAAGACTAGCGCGGATACGCAGTATTTT. As protein: CASSHPGTKTSADTQYF. The full variable domain, its missing parts supplied by reference TRBV5-4 and TRBJ2-3, is ETGVTQSPTHLIKTRGQQVTLRCSSQSGHNTVSWYQQALGQGPQFIFQYYREEENGRGNFPPRFSGLQFPNYSSELNVNALELDDSALYLCASSHPGTKTSADTQYFGPGTRLTVL.

The rearrangement uses TRBV5-4 and TRBJ2-1; 8 bases match TRBD2. Germline-derived CDR1 and CDR2 are SGHNT and YYREEE (reference sequence). The CDR3 totals 16 residues. V shed 1 base, J shed 4 bases, and the junction held 7 bases outside the gene matches. CDR3 sequence reads: CASSLYGGAGYNEQFF. As DNA, the CDR3 is TGTGCCAGCAGCTTGTACGGGGGGGCCGGGTACAATGAGCAGTTCTTC.

The CDR3 loop is CASSFTGDGYTF. The DNA of the CDR3 is TGTGCCAGCAGCTTTACAGGGGATGGCTACACCTTC. The V call is TRBV7-9, the J call TRBJ1-2; 7 bases are shared with TRBD1. The CDR3 is 12 amino acids. Germline V gene data show CDR1 as SEHNR and CDR2 as FQNEAQ (reference sequence). V lost 3 bases to trimming and J lost 6 bases; unmatched junction nucleotides: 1. Full variable domain (missing parts from reference TRBV7-9 and TRBJ1-2): DTGVSQNPRHKITKRGQNVTFRCDPISEHNRLYWYRQTLGQGPEFLTYFQNEAQLEKSRLLSDRFSAERPKGSFSTLEIQRTEQGDSAMYLCASSFTGDGYTFGSGTRLTVV.

With regard to this clone: One base away lies a much larger clone, so this may be a sequencing read error. The V gene is TRBV7-8, the J gene TRBJ2-7; no clear D. V was clipped by 5 bases and J by 2 bases, with 4 bases between them. Looked up from germline, CDR1 is SGHVS and CDR2 is FQNEAQ. This CDR3 has 11 residues. The chain's CDR3 is CASSPTYEQYF. The CDR3 DNA reads TGTGCCAGCAGCCCAACCTACGAGCAGTACTTC.

The sample holds a few counts of this clone. J is TRBJ1-1 and V is TRBV12-5; no clear D. Between the trimmed V and J ends, which lost 5 bases and 2 bases, there was a span of 9 bases. The CDR3 contains 13 residues. Germline V CDR1 and CDR2: LGHNT, FRNRAP. CDR3 residues: CASGVQRNTEAFF. CDR3 nucleotides: TGTGCTAGTGGTGTGCAGAGAAACACTGAAGCTTTCTTT.

Note on this clone: This sample includes further DNA sequences coding for the same CDR3. V usage is TRBV6-5 and J usage is TRBJ1-1; tentatively, D is TRBD1 (6 bases). Looked up from germline, CDR1 is MNHEY and CDR2 is SVGAGI. This CDR3 spans 12 amino acids. V lost 5 bases and J 3 bases, leaving 7 bases between the germline ends. The chain's CDR3 is CASSQGYTEAFF. CDR3 nucleotides: TGTGCCAGCAGTCAGGGGTACACTGAAGCTTTCTTT.

V usage is TRBV10-3 and J usage is TRBJ2-7; D unclear. This CDR3 has 14 amino acids. In germline, CDR1 is ENHRY, CDR2 SYGVKD. The V gene lost 3 bases and the J gene lost 2 bases, with 11 bases spanning the gap. The CDR3 DNA is TGTGCCATCAGTGATAGCTCTGTAGCCTACGAGCAGTACTTC. It codes for CAISDSSVAYEQYF.

The genes are TRBV9 and TRBJ2-7, with TRBD2 identical over 15 bases. The V and J ends lost 3 bases and 2 bases, in that order; junction bases with no gene match: 9. The CDR3 has 18 amino acids. CDR1 SGDLS and CDR2 YYNGEE come from the germline V gene. CDR3 in DNA: TGTGCCAGCAGCGCCGGGACTAGCGGGAGGCGCTCTCCCTACGAGCAGTACTTC. The encoded protein is CASSAGTSGRRSPYEQYF.

The chain has TRBV6-6 and TRBJ2-3; D not certain. The CDR3 spans 14 residues. Trimming shortened V by 2 bases and J by 2 bases, and 8 bases separated the two germline ends. CDR1 is MNHNY and CDR2 is SVGAGI in the germline V gene (reference sequence). The CDR3 loop reads CASSYGQVTDTQYF. The CDR3 DNA reads as TGTGCCAGCAGTTACGGGCAGGTCACAGATACGCAGTATTTT.

The chain has TRBV10-1 and TRBJ2-1; no clear D gene. V was trimmed by 8 bases and J by 6 bases, leaving 11 bases between them. CDR1 WNHNN and CDR2 SYGVQD come from the germline V gene (reference sequence). The CDR3 spans 12 residues. The CDR3 coding sequence is TGCGCCAGCCTGGCCCCGGTCAATGAGCAGTTCTTC. This encodes CASLAPVNEQFF.

This CDR3 reads CASSPTTGQNYNEQFF. The DNA of the CDR3 is TGTGCCAGCAGTCCAACTACGGGACAAAATTACAATGAGCAGTTCTTC. The chain recombines TRBV25-1 with TRBJ2-1; TRBD1 might be the D (6 bases). Trimming left V 5 bases short and J 4 bases short, with 18 bases between. The CDR3 is made up of 16 amino acids. Per the germline V gene, CDR1 is MGHDK and CDR2 is SYGVNS.